A single sample gave rise to the 18 T cell receptor beta chains below, sequenced in a study of T cells after posttransplantation cyclophosphamide. Treatment was busulfan-fludarabine conditioning, a marrow graft, and cyclophosphamide on days +3 and +4. Clones were read by immunoSEQ multiplex PCR, and TCRdb kept only the in-frame ones, dropping some. The sample is made up of about 3,200 clones, none counted only once. The sample was PBMCs, taken after allogeneic stem cell transplant with posttransplant cyclophosphamide. Every receptor here comes from a female patient in her 60s who received an allogeneic stem cell transplant from a related donor and was CMV-positive. Some of these T cells may belong to the graft donor.

This clone was recorded many times. This sequence joins TRBV24-1 and TRBJ2-1; the match to TRBD2 covers 14 bases. This CDR3 has 17 residues. Germline CDR1 KGHDR, CDR2 SFDVKD. J gave up 4 bases and V 9 bases, and 10 bases lay outside the gene matches. The CDR3 loop is CATRGLAGAGTYNEQFF. The CDR3 bases are TGTGCCACCCGGGGACTAGCGGGGGCCGGCACATACAATGAGCAGTTCTTC.

The gene calls are TRBV29-1 and TRBJ2-3; 8 positions agree with TRBD2. Unmatched junction bases numbered 15, after V lost 7 bases and J lost 6 bases. The CDR3 sequence is 15 residues long. Germline V gene data show CDR1 as SQVTM and CDR2 as ANQGSEA. The chain's CDR3 is CSAERQRGTLDTQYF. The CDR3 DNA reads TGCAGCGCAGAGCGGCAGCGGGGGACTTTGGATACGCAGTATTTT.

This clone was seen at least ten times. V gene TRBV6-1 combines with J gene TRBJ1-1; TRBD1 might be the D (6 bases). The CDR3 is 13 amino acids. V was pared by 1 base and J by 8 bases, with 11 bases between. Germline V gene lookup returns CDR1 MNHNS and CDR2 SASEGT. The CDR3 here is CASSEGAGTEAFF. The CDR3 region has the DNA TGTGCCAGCAGTGAAGGGGCAGGGACAGAAGCTTTCTTT.

Ten or more counts support this clone. The CDR3 reads CASSLAQRGAFF. The CDR3 coding sequence is TGTGCCAGCAGTTTGGCCCAACGGGGGGCTTTCTTT. This rearrangement joins TRBV12-3 or TRBV12-4 to TRBJ1-1, with D possibly matching TRBD1 (5 bases). V lost 3 bases to trimming and J lost 11 bases, with 13 bases between them. The CDR3 is made up of 12 amino acids.

This clone was found many times. The V call is TRBV9, the J call TRBJ2-6, with a possible D match to TRBD1 (6 bases). Germline assignment: CDR1 SGDLS and CDR2 YYNGEE. The CDR3 has 18 residues. Between the trimmed V and J ends, which lost 0 bases and 1 base, there was a span of 14 bases. The CDR3 DNA reads TGTGCCAGCAGCGTAGCTACGCCAAGGGGGTCTGGGGCCAACGTCCTGACTTTC. Residues: CASSVATPRGSGANVLTF.

There are many counts of this clone. The V and J genes are TRBV4-2 and TRBJ2-3; 8 positions match TRBD1. Germline V gene data show CDR1 as LGHNA and CDR2 as YNFKEQ. The trim removed 4 bases at V and 2 bases at J, leaving 5 bases unmatched. The length of the CDR3 is 15 residues. This CDR3 is CASSLGQGTTDTQYF. The CDR3 DNA sequence: TGTGCCAGCAGCCTCGGACAGGGCACCACAGATACGCAGTATTTT.

This clone was observed many times. The V call is TRBV6-5, the J call TRBJ2-7; TRBD2 matches at 9 bases. J was trimmed by 7 bases and V by 0 bases; bases with no gene match: 7. The CDR3 runs to 15 residues. Germline values: CDR1 MNHEY, CDR2 SVGAGI. The CDR3 DNA sequence: TGTGCCAGCAGTTACTCAGCTAGCGGGACTAATGAGCAGTACTTC. Translation: CASSYSASGTNEQYF.

This clone was seen ten or more times. The chain is built from TRBV5-5 and TRBJ1-2; the D is unclear. The CDR3 has 11 amino acids. Trimming shortened V by 3 bases and J by 9 bases, and 9 bases separated the two germline ends. CDR1 SGHKS and CDR2 YYEKEE come from the germline V gene (reference sequence). As DNA, the CDR3 is TGTGCCAGCAGCTGGGCTTCGAGCTACACCTTC. As protein: CASSWASSYTF.

V is TRBV9 and J is TRBJ2-2; TRBD2 aligns across 8 bases. With 7 bases clipped from V and 1 base from J, the junction kept 3 bases outside the gene matches. There are 14 residues in the CDR3. Germline V lookup: CDR1 SGDLS, CDR2 YYNGEE. The CDR3 DNA follows: TGTGCCAGCCGGGGGGGCGGGAACACCGGGGAGCTGTTTTTT. As protein: CASRGGGNTGELFF.

This clone appeared a few times. The V gene is TRBV19, the J gene TRBJ1-6, with D possibly matching TRBD1 (6 bases). CDR1 and CDR2 (germline): LNHDA, SQIVND (reference sequence). This CDR3 comprises 15 residues. The germline V and J ends were trimmed by 5 bases and 0 bases, with 8 bases remaining between them. The CDR3 protein is CASSDRPSYNSPLHF. In DNA form, the CDR3 reads TGTGCCAGTAGTGACAGGCCCTCCTATAATTCACCCCTCCACTTT.

This clone was counted many times. This chain uses TRBV5-1 with TRBJ2-2; the match to TRBD1 covers 9 bases. The CDR3 length is 16 residues. The ends lost 5 bases at V and 2 bases at J; junction bases unmatched: 7. CDR1 and CDR2 (germline): SGHRS, YFSETQ. This CDR3 is CASSEMGQGNTGELFF. CDR3 nucleotide sequence: TGCGCCAGCAGTGAAATGGGACAGGGAAACACCGGGGAGCTGTTTTTT. The full variable domain, completed using reference TRBV5-1 and TRBJ2-2, is KAGVTQTPRYLIKTRGQQVTLSCSPISGHRSVSWYQQTPGQGLQFLFEYFSETQRNKGNFPGRFSGRQFSNSRSEMNVSTLELGDSALYLCASSEMGQGNTGELFFGEGSRLTVL.

This clone showed up many times. The genes are TRBV28 and TRBJ1-5; no clear D. There are 12 residues in the CDR3. V lost 8 bases, J lost 3 bases, and 8 bases lay in between. CDR1 is MDHEN, CDR2 SYDVKM, per germline. The chain's CDR3 is CASGLNNQPQHF. The CDR3 DNA sequence: TGTGCCAGCGGCCTTAACAATCAGCCCCAGCATTTT. Using reference TRBV28 and TRBJ1-5 for the parts outside the CDR3, the full variable domain is DVKVTQSSRYLVKRTGEKVFLECVQDMDHENMFWYRQDPGLGLRLIYFSYDVKMKEKGDIPEGYSVSREKKERFSLILESASTNQTSMYLCASGLNNQPQHFGDGTRLSIL.

This clone was recorded at least ten times. The chain carries TRBV28 and TRBJ1-6; maybe TRBD1 (6 bases). CDR1 and CDR2 (germline): MDHEN, SYDVKM. Trimming stripped 5 bases from V and 7 bases from J, with 15 bases between. This CDR3 comprises 15 residues. The CDR3 region is CASSGSQGQNSPLHF. In DNA, the CDR3 is TGTGCCAGCAGTGGATCACAGGGCCAAAATTCACCCCTCCACTTT.

This clone occurred many times. The rearrangement joins TRBV9 to TRBJ1-2; TRBD1 aligns across 9 bases. The germline CDR1 and CDR2 sequences are SGDLS and YYNGEE. The CDR3 is 14 amino acids. V was clipped by 4 bases and J by 4 bases; unmatched bases: 5. CDR3 residues: CASSPRQGVYGYTF. CDR3 nucleotide sequence: TGTGCCAGCAGCCCCCGACAGGGGGTCTATGGCTACACCTTC.

V gene TRBV12-3 or TRBV12-4 combines with J gene TRBJ2-3; 8 nucleotides line up with TRBD2. This CDR3 spans 13 amino acids. Losses at the gene ends were 4 bases for V and 11 bases for J; bases not matched to a gene: 8. The CDR3 DNA follows: TGTGCCAGCAGTTCCTGGGCCGGGGGGGAGCAGTATTTT. Translated: CASSSWAGGEQYF.

There are many counts of this clone. The chain recombines TRBV6-5 with TRBJ1-5; a weak D match, TRBD1 (6 bases). Trimming took 6 bases from V and 7 from J, leaving 13 bases between them. Germline loops: CDR1 MNHEY, CDR2 SVGAGI. The CDR3 has 13 amino acids. The CDR3 DNA sequence: TGTGCCAGCAGACGGACAGAGAAACAGCCCCAGCATTTT. Translated: CASRRTEKQPQHF.

This clone was counted many times. The chain joins TRBV7-2 to TRBJ1-5, with TRBD1 identical over 7 bases. J was trimmed by 4 bases and V by 5 bases; bases with no gene match: 5. Germline lookup yields CDR1 SGHTA and CDR2 FQGNSA. This CDR3 spans 14 amino acids. CDR3 amino acids: CASSATGANQPQHF. CDR3 nucleotides: TGTGCCAGCAGCGCCACAGGGGCAAATCAGCCCCAGCATTTT.

This clone was counted at least ten times. This chain connects TRBV28 to TRBJ2-7, with TRBD1 identical over 11 bases. The CDR3 extends over 14 amino acids. Germline CDR1 is MDHEN and CDR2 is SYDVKM. The J segment lost 4 bases and the V segment lost 5 bases, leaving 4 bases of the junction unmatched. CDR3 DNA: TGTGCCAGCAGTCCCGGGACAGGGGGATACGAGCAGTACTTC. This codes for CASSPGTGGYEQYF.